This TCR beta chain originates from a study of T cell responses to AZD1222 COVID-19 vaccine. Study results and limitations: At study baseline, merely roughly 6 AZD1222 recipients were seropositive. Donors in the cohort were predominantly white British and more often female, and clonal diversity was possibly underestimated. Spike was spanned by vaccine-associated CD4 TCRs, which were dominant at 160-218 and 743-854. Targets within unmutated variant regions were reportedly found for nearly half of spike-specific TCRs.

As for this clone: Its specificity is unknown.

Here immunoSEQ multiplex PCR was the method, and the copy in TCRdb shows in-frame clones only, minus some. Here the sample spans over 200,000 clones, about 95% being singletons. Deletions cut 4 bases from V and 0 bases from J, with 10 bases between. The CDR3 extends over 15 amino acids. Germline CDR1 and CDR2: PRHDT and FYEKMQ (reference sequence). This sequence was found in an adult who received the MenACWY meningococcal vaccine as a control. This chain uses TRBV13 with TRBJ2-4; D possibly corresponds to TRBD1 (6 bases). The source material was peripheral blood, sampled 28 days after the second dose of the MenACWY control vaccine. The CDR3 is CASSSLGAAKNIQYF. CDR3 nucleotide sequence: TGTGCCAGCAGCTCCCTGGGGGCAGCCAAAAACATTCAGTACTTC.